The rows below give T cell receptor beta chains drawn from one sample of a study of cytomegalovirus exposure and HLA in healthy donors. Produced via immunoSEQ multiplex PCR; TCRdb's table is partial and in-frame only. The table has fewer than 350,000 clones, 70% to 90% seen once. The sequenced material came from PBMCs. Every receptor here comes from a woman aged 18-35 years in good health and CMV-seronegative. Both conserved end residues are part of each CDR3. Fields, in order: clone size, V gene, CDR3 length, J gene, D gene, CDR3 DNA, CDR3 protein. A D gene is named only where the DNA matches it firmly. Clone size is given for some rows only: seen once, a few or many times, or a class if the clone is expanded.

clone_size: .
v_call: TRBV27
cdr3_length: 14
j_call: TRBJ2-7
d_call: .
cdr3_nt: TGTGCCAGCAGTTTATTACCAGGCTCCTACGAGCAGTACTTC
cdr3_aa: CASSLLPGSYEQYF

clone_size: .
v_call: TRBV27
cdr3_length: 15
j_call: TRBJ1-3
d_call: .
cdr3_nt: TGTGCCAGCAGTTCCGTGTTCAGCTCTGGAAACACCATATATTTT
cdr3_aa: CASSSVFSSGNTIYF

clone_size: .
v_call: TRBV28
cdr3_length: 14
j_call: TRBJ2-4
d_call: .
cdr3_nt: TGTGCCAGCAGTTCTGACAGAGCCAAAAACATTCAGTACTTC
cdr3_aa: CASSSDRAKNIQYF

clone_size: .
v_call: TRBV9
cdr3_length: 15
j_call: TRBJ2-5
d_call: TRBD1
cdr3_nt: TGTGCCAGCACACGGACAGGCCTAGCCCAAGAGACCCAGTACTTC
cdr3_aa: CASTRTGLAQETQYF

clone_size: .
v_call: TRBV5-1
cdr3_length: 12
j_call: TRBJ2-5
d_call: .
cdr3_nt: TGCGCCAGCAGCTCAACCCGGGAGACCCAGTACTTC
cdr3_aa: CASSSTRETQYF

clone_size: once
v_call: TRBV29-1
cdr3_length: 14
j_call: TRBJ2-2
d_call: .
cdr3_nt: TGCAGCGCCTCCGGGTTGGCGAACACCGGGGAGCTGTTTTTT
cdr3_aa: CSASGLANTGELFF

clone_size: once
v_call: TRBV27
cdr3_length: 15
j_call: TRBJ2-1
d_call: TRBD2
cdr3_nt: TGTGCCAGCAGGAGAATAGCGGGAGCTTACAATGAGCAGTTCTTC
cdr3_aa: CASRRIAGAYNEQFF

clone_size: .
v_call: TRBV7-3
cdr3_length: 19
j_call: TRBJ2-2
d_call: TRBD2
cdr3_nt: TGTGCCAGCAGCTTATTCCCCACTAGCGGTCCCTTCCGGTCCGGGGAGCTGTTTTTT
cdr3_aa: CASSLFPTSGPFRSGELFF

clone_size: .
v_call: TRBV30
cdr3_length: 17
j_call: TRBJ1-5
d_call: .
cdr3_nt: TGTGCCTGGGACACGGGACAATTATCCGATAGCAATCAGCCCCAGCATTTT
cdr3_aa: CAWDTGQLSDSNQPQHF

clone_size: once
v_call: TRBV4-1
cdr3_length: 11
j_call: TRBJ2-3
d_call: .
cdr3_nt: TGCGCCAGCAGCCAAGGTCAGGTCTTGGATTTT
cdr3_aa: CASSQGQVLDF

clone_size: .
v_call: TRBV4-1
cdr3_length: 17
j_call: TRBJ1-1
d_call: TRBD1
cdr3_nt: TGCGCCAGCAGCCACCCGGGACAGTCCATCGTGGACACTGAAGCTTTCTTT
cdr3_aa: CASSHPGQSIVDTEAFF

clone_size: .
v_call: TRBV7-8
cdr3_length: 13
j_call: TRBJ2-7
d_call: .
cdr3_nt: TGTGCCAGCAGCTTAGATTTGAGTTACGAGCAGTACTTC
cdr3_aa: CASSLDLSYEQYF

clone_size: .
v_call: TRBV7-9
cdr3_length: 14
j_call: TRBJ2-7
d_call: .
cdr3_nt: TGTGCCAGCAGCCCAAGTGGCAGGCCCTACGAGCAGTACTTC
cdr3_aa: CASSPSGRPYEQYF

clone_size: .
v_call: TRBV18
cdr3_length: 13
j_call: TRBJ2-3
d_call: TRBD1
cdr3_nt: TGTGCCAGCCGACAGGGAAACACAGATACGCAGTATTTT
cdr3_aa: CASRQGNTDTQYF

clone_size: .
v_call: TRBV6-5
cdr3_length: 15
j_call: TRBJ2-7
d_call: .
cdr3_nt: TGTGCCAGCAGTTACGCCCAGGGAAGGTCTAACGAGCAGTACTTC
cdr3_aa: CASSYAQGRSNEQYF